The next 26 T cell receptor beta chains were all read from a single sample in a study of blood T cell repertoires in COVID-19. The table came from immunoSEQ multiplex PCR; TCRdb's copy has only in-frame clones and leaves some out. The sample lists some 220,000 clones, 75% to 85% occurring once. Sequencing used peripheral blood. These receptors were collected from a woman in her sixties or seventies with COVID-19, enrolled during active disease.

V usage is TRBV19 and J usage is TRBJ2-7, with a tentative D call TRBD1 (6 bases). The germline gives CDR1 LNHDA, CDR2 SQIVND (reference sequence). V was trimmed by 5 bases and J by 2 bases, leaving 7 bases between them. The CDR3 length is 12 residues. CDR3 DNA sequence: TGTGCCAGTAGTCGGGACACCTACGAGCAGTACTTC. The encoded protein is CASSRDTYEQYF.

The chain employs TRBV18 and TRBJ1-6, with unresolved D. Germline V gives CDR1 KGHSH, CDR2 LQKENI. Trimming shortened V by 0 bases and J by 9 bases, and 15 bases separated the two germline ends. The CDR3 totals 16 residues. CDR3 DNA sequence: TGTGCCAGCTCACCACCCTCCGAGGGCTCGGGTTCACCCCTCCACTTT. Translated, it gives CASSPPSEGSGSPLHF.

The rearrangement uses TRBV6-2 or TRBV6-3 and TRBJ2-1; 7 bases map to TRBD1. Germline V gene data show CDR1 as MNHEY and CDR2 as SVGEGT. The CDR3 extends over 15 amino acids. V trimming: 5 bases; J trimming: 2 bases; junction bases outside the gene matches: 6. This CDR3 reads CASSTTGFPYNEQFF. CDR3 coding DNA: TGTGCCAGCAGTACGACAGGGTTCCCCTACAATGAGCAGTTCTTC.

CDR3 DNA sequence: TGCGCCAGCACCCTGGAAGCGGGAGGGCCCGGTATCAAGCAGTACTTC. Its protein product is CASTLEAGGPGIKQYF. The chain is built from TRBV5-1 and TRBJ2-7; TRBD2 matches 10 bases. The CDR3 length is 16 residues. V was clipped by 6 bases and J by 8 bases; unmatched bases: 17. Germline loops: CDR1 SGHRS, CDR2 YFSETQ. Full variable domain (outside the CDR3, taken from reference TRBV5-1 and TRBJ2-7): KAGVTQTPRYLIKTRGQQVTLSCSPISGHRSVSWYQQTPGQGLQFLFEYFSETQRNKGNFPGRFSGRQFSNSRSEMNVSTLELGDSALYLCASTLEAGGPGIKQYFGPGTRLTVT.

The chain uses TRBV7-2 and TRBJ2-1; tentatively, D is TRBD2 (5 bases). The CDR3 length is 15 residues. Trimming took off 4 bases at V and 5 bases at J, with 15 bases between the two ends. Germline V gene sequence: CDR1 SGHTA, CDR2 FQGNSA. CDR3 sequence: CASSYEGVVNNEQFF. The CDR3 bases are TGTGCCAGCAGCTACGAGGGAGTGGTAAACAATGAGCAGTTCTTC.

The chain is built from TRBV29-1 and TRBJ2-7, with TRBD1 identical over 9 bases. The trim removed 7 bases at V and 4 bases at J, leaving 11 bases unmatched. CDR3 length: 14 residues. Germline V gives CDR1 SQVTM, CDR2 ANQGSEA. CDR3: CSAGLGTGRYEQYF. The CDR3 DNA is TGCAGCGCGGGGCTCGGGACAGGGAGGTACGAGCAGTACTTC.

J is TRBJ1-1 and V is TRBV7-9; D call uncertain. CDR3 length: 13 amino acids. The germline V and J ends were trimmed by 5 bases and 4 bases, with 11 bases remaining between them. The germline gives CDR1 SEHNR, CDR2 FQNEAQ (reference sequence). The CDR3 spells CASSPGAFTEAFF. The CDR3 DNA follows: TGTGCCAGCAGCCCCGGAGCATTCACTGAAGCTTTCTTT.

This chain uses TRBV6-6 with TRBJ1-1; no reliable D call. The V end lost 6 bases, the J end lost 3 bases, and 11 bases lay between the germline ends. This CDR3 region has 13 residues. Looked up from germline, CDR1 is MNHNY and CDR2 is SVGAGI (reference sequence). This CDR3 is CASRLSGYTEAFF. The CDR3 nucleotides read TGTGCCAGCAGATTGTCCGGGTACACTGAAGCTTTCTTT.

The V and J genes are TRBV5-1 and TRBJ2-5, with D hard to call. With 2 bases removed from V and 2 bases from J, the gap between germline ends came to 4 bases. Germline V gives CDR1 SGHRS, CDR2 YFSETQ. The CDR3 is made up of 12 amino acids. CDR3 coding DNA: TGCGCCAGCAGCTTCGAGCAAGAGACCCAGTACTTC. Its translation: CASSFEQETQYF.

A few counts support this clone. The chain is built from TRBV6-5 and TRBJ2-7, with a tentative D call TRBD1 (5 bases). Germline V gene lookup returns CDR1 MNHEY and CDR2 SVGAGI. The CDR3 has 15 residues. Trimming cost V 0 bases and J 6 bases, with 15 bases left between them. CDR3 in amino acids: CASSYSYGQVGEQYF. The CDR3 bases are TGTGCCAGCAGTTACTCGTATGGACAAGTGGGCGAGCAGTACTTC.

This chain links TRBV6-2 or TRBV6-3 with TRBJ2-7, with TRBD2 matching 10 bases. The ends lost 4 bases at V and 3 bases at J; junction bases unmatched: 15. The CDR3 runs to 18 residues. CDR1 MNHEY and CDR2 SVGEGT come from the germline V gene. The CDR3 here is CASSSHRLTGLAFYEQYF. For the CDR3, the DNA is TGTGCCAGCAGTTCCCACAGGTTGACGGGACTAGCGTTCTACGAGCAGTACTTC.

The gene calls are TRBV3-1 (or the pseudogene TRBV3-2) and TRBJ1-1; D is perhaps TRBD1 (5 bases). V dropped 1 base and J dropped 8 bases, with 11 bases sitting between them. The CDR3 sequence is 13 residues long. Germline V gives CDR1 LGHDT, CDR2 YNNKEL (reference sequence). The CDR3: CASSQVKAGEAFF. CDR3 coding DNA: TGTGCCAGCAGCCAAGTCAAAGCAGGGGAAGCTTTCTTT.

As regards this clone: Different DNA sequences within this sample yield the same CDR3. The V and J genes are TRBV30 and TRBJ1-2, with D possibly being TRBD1 (6 bases). CDR1 is GTSNPN, CDR2 SVGIG, per germline (reference sequence). Trimming took off 2 bases at V and 4 bases at J, with 8 bases between the two ends. This CDR3 is 12 amino acids long. In nucleotides, the CDR3 is TGTGCCTGGAGTCAGGGGTCCTATGGCTACACCTTC. Translating it yields CAWSQGSYGYTF.

J is TRBJ2-1 and V is TRBV2; 12 bases line up with TRBD1. The CDR3 consists of 15 residues. The J segment lost 6 bases and the V segment lost 6 bases, leaving 6 bases of the junction unmatched. Germline V gene lookup returns CDR1 SNHLY and CDR2 FYNNEI. The DNA of the CDR3 is TGTGCCAGCAGGGTGGGACAGGGGGCCTTCAATGAGCAGTTCTTC. It is translated as CASRVGQGAFNEQFF.

This chain connects TRBV28 to TRBJ1-1; possible D gene TRBD1, 6 bases. The germline CDR1 and CDR2 sequences are MDHEN and SYDVKM. Between the trimmed V and J ends, which lost 6 bases and 6 bases, there was a span of 23 bases. The CDR3 sequence is 16 residues long. The CDR3 loop is CASRGQFLQGGPEAFF. Written as DNA, the CDR3 is TGTGCCAGCAGAGGTCAATTCCTACAGGGTGGGCCTGAAGCTTTCTTT.

The table lists this clone with a count of one. V gene TRBV28 combines with J gene TRBJ1-1; D call uncertain. The CDR3 is made up of 14 amino acids. V was pared by 6 bases and J by 1 base, with 12 bases between. Germline V lookup: CDR1 MDHEN, CDR2 SYDVKM. The CDR3 spells CASSPSGKNTEAFF. DNA of the CDR3: TGTGCCAGCAGCCCGTCGGGGAAGAACACTGAAGCTTTCTTT.

CDR3 nucleotides: TGTGCCAGCAGTGACTCAAACAGGGGAAAAGATACGCAGTATTTT. As protein: CASSDSNRGKDTQYF. The rearrangement uses TRBV6-4 and TRBJ2-3, with TRBD1 identical over 7 bases. V was clipped by 0 bases and J by 5 bases; unmatched bases: 5. The CDR3 is made up of 15 amino acids. Germline V gene sequence: CDR1 MRHNA, CDR2 SNTAGT.

This chain links TRBV24-1 with TRBJ1-2; TRBD1 is a possible D gene (6 bases). V gave up 3 bases and J gave up 7 bases, with 14 bases separating them. Germline CDR1 and CDR2: KGHDR and SFDVKD. The length of the CDR3 is 14 residues. The chain's CDR3 is CATSDPGQWGGYTF. The CDR3, as DNA: TGTGCCACCAGTGATCCTGGACAGTGGGGTGGCTACACCTTC.

This clone was observed a single time. V is TRBV28 and J is TRBJ1-3; D not resolved. This CDR3 has 15 amino acids. Germline loops: CDR1 MDHEN, CDR2 SYDVKM. V was clipped by 2 bases and J by 0 bases, with 8 bases between them. DNA for the CDR3: TGTGCCAGCAGTTTAACCCCAGGCTCTGGAAACACCATATATTTT. Translating gives CASSLTPGSGNTIYF. The variable domain in full, with the rest retrieved from reference TRBV28 and TRBJ1-3, is DVKVTQSSRYLVKRTGEKVFLECVQDMDHENMFWYRQDPGLGLRLIYFSYDVKMKEKGDIPEGYSVSREKKERFSLILESASTNQTSMYLCASSLTPGSGNTIYFGEGSWLTVV.

This chain joins TRBV29-1 and TRBJ1-2; possible D gene TRBD1, 5 bases. With 5 bases removed from V and 6 bases from J, the gap between germline ends came to 10 bases. Germline-derived CDR1 and CDR2 are SQVTM and ANQGSEA. The CDR3 sequence is 11 residues long. The CDR3: CSVSSGHGYTF. Here the CDR3 DNA reads TGCAGCGTTAGCTCAGGGCATGGCTACACCTTC.

V gene TRBV24-1 combines with J gene TRBJ1-4; 10 bases map to TRBD1. The CDR3 totals 16 residues. Germline V lookup: CDR1 KGHDR, CDR2 SFDVKD. The V and J ends lost 2 bases and 8 bases, in that order; junction bases with no gene match: 7. In DNA, the CDR3 is TGTGCCACCAGTGATTCGAGGACAGGGGGAGGCGAAAAACTGTTTTTT. Translation gives CATSDSRTGGGEKLFF.

The chain couples TRBV7-9 to TRBJ2-7; tentative D call: TRBD2 (6 bases). This CDR3 is 13 amino acids long. V was shortened by 0 bases and J by 10 bases, with 13 bases between the two germline ends. Germline values: CDR1 SEHNR, CDR2 FQNEAQ (reference sequence). CDR3 loop: CASSLAEGLGQYF. The CDR3 DNA is TGTGCCAGCAGCTTAGCGGAGGGGTTAGGACAGTACTTC. The full variable domain, rest sourced from reference TRBV7-9 and TRBJ2-7, is DTGVSQNPRHKITKRGQNVTFRCDPISEHNRLYWYRQTLGQGPEFLTYFQNEAQLEKSRLLSDRFSAERPKGSFSTLEIQRTEQGDSAMYLCASSLAEGLGQYFGPGTRLTVT.

In its sample, this clone was seen once. CDR3 sequence (DNA): TGTGCCAGCAGTTTATCGCGGCCAGATACGCAGTATTTT. It encodes CASSLSRPDTQYF. V and J are TRBV27 and TRBJ2-3; no clear D gene. This CDR3 region has 13 residues. Germline V gives CDR1 MNHEY, CDR2 SMNVEV (reference sequence). Trimming removed 0 bases from V and 4 bases from J, with 5 bases in between.

The chain has TRBV10-3 and TRBJ2-4; 10 bases line up with TRBD1. CDR3 length: 14 amino acids. Germline V lookup: CDR1 ENHRY, CDR2 SYGVKD. CDR3: CTDRGQRETDSQYF. The DNA of the CDR3 is TGTACAGACAGGGGGCAACGAGAAACTGATAGTCAGTACTTC.

The chain recombines TRBV5-1 with TRBJ2-2; 7 nucleotides align to TRBD1. V dropped 4 bases and J dropped 4; count of bases not matched to a gene: 19. The germline V gene encodes CDR1 SGHRS and CDR2 YFSETQ. This CDR3 comprises 19 residues. The CDR3 reads CASSLQPLSTGKGTGELFF. In nucleotides, the CDR3 is TGCGCCAGCAGCCTACAACCGCTTTCGACAGGGAAAGGCACCGGGGAGCTGTTTTTT.

This clone occurred a few times. The chain carries TRBV7-9 and TRBJ1-2; no reliable D call. The germline gives CDR1 SEHNR, CDR2 FQNEAQ (reference sequence). The CDR3 extends over 13 amino acids. Trimming removed 1 base at V and 3 bases at J, with 6 bases between. The CDR3 nucleotides read TGTGCCAGCAGCTTAGTGGAGGACTATGGCTACACCTTC. It yields the protein CASSLVEDYGYTF. The full variable domain, with the rest looked up from reference TRBV7-9 and TRBJ1-2, is DTGVSQNPRHKITKRGQNVTFRCDPISEHNRLYWYRQTLGQGPEFLTYFQNEAQLEKSRLLSDRFSAERPKGSFSTLEIQRTEQGDSAMYLCASSLVEDYGYTFGSGTRLTVV.